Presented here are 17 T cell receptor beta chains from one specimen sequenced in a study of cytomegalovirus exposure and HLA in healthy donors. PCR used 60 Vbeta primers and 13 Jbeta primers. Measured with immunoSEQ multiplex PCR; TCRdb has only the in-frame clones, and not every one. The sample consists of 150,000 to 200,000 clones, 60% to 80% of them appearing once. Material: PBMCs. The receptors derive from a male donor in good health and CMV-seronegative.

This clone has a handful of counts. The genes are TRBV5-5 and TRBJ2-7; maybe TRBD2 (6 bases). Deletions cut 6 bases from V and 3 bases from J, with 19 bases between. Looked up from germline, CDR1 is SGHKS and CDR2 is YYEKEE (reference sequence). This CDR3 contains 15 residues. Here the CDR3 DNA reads TGTGCCAGCAACCAACCCGGCGGGGCCAACTACGAGCAGTACTTC. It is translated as CASNQPGGANYEQYF.

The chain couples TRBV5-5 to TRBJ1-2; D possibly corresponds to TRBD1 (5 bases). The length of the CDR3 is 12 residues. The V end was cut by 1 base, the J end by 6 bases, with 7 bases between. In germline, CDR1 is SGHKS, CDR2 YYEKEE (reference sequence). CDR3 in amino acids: CASSLQGNGYTF. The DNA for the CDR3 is TGTGCCAGCAGCTTGCAGGGCAATGGCTACACCTTC.

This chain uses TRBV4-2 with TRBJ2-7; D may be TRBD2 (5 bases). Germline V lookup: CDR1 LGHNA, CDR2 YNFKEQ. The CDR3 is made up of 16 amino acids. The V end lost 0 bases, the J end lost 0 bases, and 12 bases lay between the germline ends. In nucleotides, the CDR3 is TGTGCCAGCAGCCAAGAGGTCGGGGTTAACTCCTACGAGCAGTACTTC. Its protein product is CASSQEVGVNSYEQYF.

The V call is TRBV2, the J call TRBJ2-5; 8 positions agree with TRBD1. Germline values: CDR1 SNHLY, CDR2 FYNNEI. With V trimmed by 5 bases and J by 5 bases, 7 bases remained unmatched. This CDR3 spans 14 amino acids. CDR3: CASSQTGVRETQYF. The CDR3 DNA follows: TGTGCCAGCAGTCAGACAGGGGTGAGGGAGACCCAGTACTTC.

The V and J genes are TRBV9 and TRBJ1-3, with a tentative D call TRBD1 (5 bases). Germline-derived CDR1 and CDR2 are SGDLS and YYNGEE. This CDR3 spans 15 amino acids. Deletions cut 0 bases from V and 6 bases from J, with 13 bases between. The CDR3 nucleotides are TGTGCCAGCAGCGTAGGGGTAGGGGCTGAAAACACCATATATTTT. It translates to CASSVGVGAENTIYF.

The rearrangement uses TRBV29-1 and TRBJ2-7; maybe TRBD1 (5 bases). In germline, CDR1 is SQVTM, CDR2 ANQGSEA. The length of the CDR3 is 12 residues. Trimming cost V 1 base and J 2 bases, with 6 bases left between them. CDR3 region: CSVEGQTYEQYF. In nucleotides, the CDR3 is TGCAGCGTTGAAGGACAGACCTACGAGCAGTACTTC.

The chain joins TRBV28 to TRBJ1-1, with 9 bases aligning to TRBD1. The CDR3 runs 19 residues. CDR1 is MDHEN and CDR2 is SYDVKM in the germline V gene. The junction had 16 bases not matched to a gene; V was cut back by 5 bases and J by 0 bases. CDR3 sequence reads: CASSPTGGAGGIMNTEAFF. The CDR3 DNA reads TGTGCCAGCAGTCCCACAGGGGGCGCGGGGGGTATAATGAACACTGAAGCTTTCTTT.

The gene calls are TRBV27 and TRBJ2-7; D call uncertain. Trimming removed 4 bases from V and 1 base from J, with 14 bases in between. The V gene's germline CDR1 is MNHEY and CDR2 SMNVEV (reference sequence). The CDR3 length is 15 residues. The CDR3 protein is CASSSPSQASYEQYF. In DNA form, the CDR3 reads TGTGCCAGCAGTTCCCCGTCGCAGGCATCCTACGAGCAGTACTTC.

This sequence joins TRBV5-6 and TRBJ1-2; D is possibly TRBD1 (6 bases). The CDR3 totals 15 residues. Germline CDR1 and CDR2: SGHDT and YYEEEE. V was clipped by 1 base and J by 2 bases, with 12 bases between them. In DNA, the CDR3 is TGTGCCAGCAGCTTGTCGGGACACCCGAACTATGGCTACACCTTC. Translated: CASSLSGHPNYGYTF.

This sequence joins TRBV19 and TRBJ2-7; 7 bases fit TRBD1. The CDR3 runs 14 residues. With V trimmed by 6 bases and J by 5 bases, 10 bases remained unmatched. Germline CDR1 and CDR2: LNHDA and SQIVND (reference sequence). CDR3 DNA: TGTGCCAGTAGAAGGGGGCAGGGGGTCCACGAGCAGTACTTC. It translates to CASRRGQGVHEQYF.

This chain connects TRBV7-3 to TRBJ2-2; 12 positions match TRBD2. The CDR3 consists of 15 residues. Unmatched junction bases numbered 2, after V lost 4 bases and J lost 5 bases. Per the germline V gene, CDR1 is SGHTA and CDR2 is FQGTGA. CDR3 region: CASSSTSGGTGELFF. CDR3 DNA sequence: TGTGCCAGCAGCTCTACTAGCGGGGGGACCGGGGAGCTGTTTTTT. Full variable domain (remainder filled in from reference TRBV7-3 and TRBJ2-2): GAGVSQTPSNKVTEKGKYVELRCDPISGHTALYWYRQSLGQGPEFLIYFQGTGAADDSGLPNDRFFAVRPEGSVSTLKIQRTERGDSAVYLCASSSTSGGTGELFFGEGSRLTVL.

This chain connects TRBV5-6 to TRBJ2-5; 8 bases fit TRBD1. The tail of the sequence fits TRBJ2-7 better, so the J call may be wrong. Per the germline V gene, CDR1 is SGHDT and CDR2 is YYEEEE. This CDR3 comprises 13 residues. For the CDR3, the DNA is TGTGCCAGCAGTTGGACAGGGAGCCACGAGCAGTACTTC. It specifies CASSWTGSHEQYF.

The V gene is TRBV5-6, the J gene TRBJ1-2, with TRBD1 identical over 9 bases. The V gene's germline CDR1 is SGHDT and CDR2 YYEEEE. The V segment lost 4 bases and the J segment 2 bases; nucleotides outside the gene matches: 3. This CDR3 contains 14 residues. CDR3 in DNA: TGTGCCAGCAGCCTAACAGGGGGCAACTATGGCTACACCTTC. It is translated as CASSLTGGNYGYTF.

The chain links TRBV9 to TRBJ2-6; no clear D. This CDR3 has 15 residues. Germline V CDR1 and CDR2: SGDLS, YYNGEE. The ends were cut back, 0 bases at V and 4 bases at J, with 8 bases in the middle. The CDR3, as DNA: TGTGCCAGCAGCGTAGGGGCGAGAGGGGCCAACGTCCTGACTTTC. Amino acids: CASSVGARGANVLTF.

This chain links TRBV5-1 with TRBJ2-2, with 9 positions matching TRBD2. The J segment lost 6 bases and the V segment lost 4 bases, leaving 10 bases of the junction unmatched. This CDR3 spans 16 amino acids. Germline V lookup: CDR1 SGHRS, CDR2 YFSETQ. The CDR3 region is CASSSSGSRIAGELFF. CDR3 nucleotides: TGCGCCAGCAGCAGTAGCGGGAGTAGGATCGCCGGGGAGCTGTTTTTT. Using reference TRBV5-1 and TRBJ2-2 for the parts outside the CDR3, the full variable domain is KAGVTQTPRYLIKTRGQQVTLSCSPISGHRSVSWYQQTPGQGLQFLFEYFSETQRNKGNFPGRFSGRQFSNSRSEMNVSTLELGDSALYLCASSSSGSRIAGELFFGEGSRLTVL.

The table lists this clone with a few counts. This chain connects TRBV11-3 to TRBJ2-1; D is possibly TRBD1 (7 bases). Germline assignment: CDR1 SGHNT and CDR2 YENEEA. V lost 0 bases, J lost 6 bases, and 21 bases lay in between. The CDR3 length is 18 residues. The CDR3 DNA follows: TGTGCCAGCAGCTTAGATCAAGGAGGGACAGCCCAAATCAATGAGCAGTTCTTC. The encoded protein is CASSLDQGGTAQINEQFF.

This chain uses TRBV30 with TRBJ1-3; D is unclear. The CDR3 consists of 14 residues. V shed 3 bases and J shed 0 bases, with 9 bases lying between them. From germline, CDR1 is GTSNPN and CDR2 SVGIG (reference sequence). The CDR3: CAWRAGYSGNTIYF. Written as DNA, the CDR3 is TGTGCCTGGAGGGCAGGTTACTCTGGAAACACCATATATTTT.